What follows are 28 T cell receptor beta chains derived from one specimen sequenced in a study of Ad26.COV2.S vaccination and SARS-CoV-2 variants. Treatment meaning: 19 received Ad26.COV2.S at low or high dose, single or two shots; several received placebo; per-sample allocation not given. Sampling was done on day 63 after the first vaccine or placebo injection. Measured with immunoSEQ multiplex PCR; TCRdb has only the in-frame clones, and not every one. The table lists roughly 680,000 clones, around 90% of them singletons. The source material was peripheral blood, sampled in a trial of Ad26.COV2.S vaccine versus placebo. These receptors were obtained from a person between 18 and 59 years old who received the Ad26.COV2.S COVID-19 vaccine or a placebo.

The V call is TRBV7-2, the J call TRBJ2-1, with a possible D match to TRBD1 (5 bases). The germline gives CDR1 SGHTA, CDR2 FQGNSA. Between the trimmed V and J ends, which lost 1 base and 4 bases, there was a span of 11 bases. CDR3 length: 15 residues. DNA of the CDR3: TGTGCCAGCAGCTTAGTGCAGGGCCAATACAATGAGCAGTTCTTC. It encodes CASSLVQGQYNEQFF.

V and J are TRBV18 and TRBJ2-7; 7 bases are shared with TRBD1. The germline gives CDR1 KGHSH, CDR2 LQKENI. The J segment lost 7 bases and the V segment lost 5 bases, leaving 5 bases of the junction unmatched. The CDR3 runs to 12 residues. Here the CDR3 reads CASSAQGWEQYF. CDR3 sequence (DNA): TGTGCCAGCTCAGCACAGGGGTGGGAGCAGTACTTC.

This clone was counted a single time. The chain joins TRBV18 to TRBJ2-2; 7 bases match TRBD1. J gave up 4 bases and V 5 bases, and 4 bases lay outside the gene matches. This CDR3 is 14 amino acids long. CDR1 and CDR2 (germline): KGHSH, LQKENI. In DNA, the CDR3 is TGTGCCAGCTCAGAAAGACAGGGCACCGGGGAGCTGTTTTTT. Encoded protein: CASSERQGTGELFF. The complete variable domain, with remaining parts taken from reference TRBV18 and TRBJ2-2, reads NAGVMQNPRHLVRRRGQEARLRCSPMKGHSHVYWYRQLPEEGLKFMVYLQKENIIDESGMPKERFSAEFPKEGPSILRIQQVVRGDSAAYFCASSERQGTGELFFGEGSRLTVL.

V usage is TRBV5-1 and J usage is TRBJ2-3, with 9 bases identical to TRBD1. The CDR3 has 16 amino acids. CDR1 and CDR2 from the germline V gene are SGHRS and YFSETQ. The V segment lost 4 bases and the J segment 4 bases; nucleotides outside the gene matches: 10. The CDR3 nucleotides read TGCGCCAGCAGCAACCGGGACAGGGTTAGGGCAGATACGCAGTATTTT. Its translation is CASSNRDRVRADTQYF. Supplemented by reference TRBV5-1 and TRBJ2-3, the full variable domain reads KAGVTQTPRYLIKTRGQQVTLSCSPISGHRSVSWYQQTPGQGLQFLFEYFSETQRNKGNFPGRFSGRQFSNSRSEMNVSTLELGDSALYLCASSNRDRVRADTQYFGPGTRLTVL.

V and J are TRBV7-2 and TRBJ2-2, with D unresolved. This CDR3 has 14 residues. CDR1 is SGHTA and CDR2 is FQGNSA in the germline V gene. The ends were cut back, 1 base at V and 5 bases at J, with 8 bases in the middle. This chain's CDR3 is CASSLEPGTGELFF. As DNA, the CDR3 is TGTGCCAGCAGCTTAGAGCCCGGTACCGGGGAGCTGTTTTTT.

V usage is TRBV6-4 and J usage is TRBJ1-1, with 11 nucleotides matching TRBD1. Germline values: CDR1 MRHNA, CDR2 SNTAGT. The CDR3 runs 15 residues. The V segment lost 4 bases and the J segment 1 base; nucleotides outside the gene matches: 2. The CDR3 protein is CASSVGTGGNTEAFF. DNA of the CDR3: TGTGCCAGCAGTGTGGGGACAGGGGGGAACACTGAAGCTTTCTTT.

Points on this clone: Other DNA sequences in this specimen translate into the identical CDR3. This chain joins TRBV30 and TRBJ2-7, with TRBD2 identical over 7 bases. J was trimmed by 1 base and V by 4 bases; bases with no gene match: 1. This CDR3 is 12 amino acids long. Per the germline V gene, CDR1 is GTSNPN and CDR2 is SVGIG (reference sequence). CDR3 bases: TGTGCCTGGACTAGCGGATCCTACGAGCAGTACTTC. Residues: CAWTSGSYEQYF.

The chain carries TRBV6-5 and TRBJ1-4; maybe TRBD1 (6 bases). Germline V gene data show CDR1 as MNHEY and CDR2 as SVGAGI. This CDR3 has 15 amino acids. The V gene lost 2 bases and the J gene lost 7 bases, with 14 bases spanning the gap. The CDR3 sequence: CASSYAGRGGEKLFF. CDR3 sequence (DNA): TGTGCCAGCAGTTACGCGGGGAGGGGGGGTGAAAAACTGTTTTTT.

CDR3 loop: CASSHPNRGGYGYTF. As DNA, the CDR3 is TGTGCCAGCTCACACCCTAACAGGGGGGGTTATGGCTACACCTTC. This chain joins TRBV18 and TRBJ1-2, with 8 positions matching TRBD1. The CDR3 is 15 amino acids. Germline V gene sequence: CDR1 KGHSH, CDR2 LQKENI. The J segment lost 5 bases and the V segment lost 4 bases, leaving 9 bases of the junction unmatched.

This chain uses TRBV6-2 or TRBV6-3 with TRBJ1-1; D call uncertain. Germline V CDR1 and CDR2: MNHEY, SVGEGT. V lost 5 bases and J 4 bases, leaving 5 bases between the germline ends. This CDR3 spans 11 amino acids. CDR3 coding DNA: TGTGCCAGCAGTCTCAGCACTGAAGCTTTCTTT. Its protein is CASSLSTEAFF.

This clone was observed once. This chain uses TRBV6-5 with TRBJ2-3; tentatively, D is TRBD2 (5 bases). Between the trimmed V and J ends, which lost 6 bases and 5 bases, there was a span of 18 bases. Germline CDR1 reads MNHEY; CDR2 reads SVGAGI. The CDR3 has 15 amino acids. DNA of the CDR3: TGTGCCAGCAGCCGAATAGGAGGCATTGGAGATACGCAGTATTTT. Translated: CASSRIGGIGDTQYF.

The chain links TRBV24-1 to TRBJ2-7; a weak D match, TRBD2 (6 bases). The CDR3 is 13 residues long. The ends were cut back, 6 bases at V and 5 bases at J, with 13 bases in the middle. Germline CDR1 reads KGHDR; CDR2 reads SFDVKD. CDR3 bases: TGTGCCACCAGTCAAGGGAGGCCCAACGAGCAGTACTTC. Translating gives CATSQGRPNEQYF.

V is TRBV7-9 and J is TRBJ2-7; 9 bases are a match to TRBD2. Germline loops: CDR1 SEHNR, CDR2 FQNEAQ (reference sequence). The CDR3 spans 15 residues. Trimming removed 4 bases from V and 6 bases from J; junction bases left unmatched: 10. The CDR3 nucleotides read TGTGCCAGCAGCTCCCGACTGAGTAGCGGGGGCGAGCAGTACTTC. The encoded protein is CASSSRLSSGGEQYF.

For the CDR3, the DNA is TGTGCCAGCAGTTTGGGTAGGGTGGGCAATGAGCAGTTCTTC. This sequence encodes CASSLGRVGNEQFF. V usage is TRBV27 and J usage is TRBJ2-1; D not resolved. V was pared by 3 bases and J by 6 bases, with 12 bases between. The V gene's germline CDR1 is MNHEY and CDR2 SMNVEV (reference sequence). The CDR3 has 14 residues.

This clone came up once. This sequence joins TRBV6-5 and TRBJ1-2; TRBD1 matches at 9 bases. This CDR3 region has 13 residues. In germline, CDR1 is MNHEY, CDR2 SVGAGI. Germline trimming cut 6 bases from V and 6 bases from J; bases unmatched to any gene: 5. The CDR3 sequence: CASSTGGLNGYTF. The CDR3 DNA follows: TGTGCCAGCAGCACAGGGGGCTTAAATGGCTACACCTTC.

This chain connects TRBV29-1 to TRBJ1-5, with D unresolved. This CDR3 comprises 12 residues. Deletions cut 4 bases from V and 3 bases from J, with 7 bases between. The germline V gene has CDR1 SQVTM and CDR2 ANQGSEA. The CDR3: CSVGQNNQPQHF. DNA for the CDR3: TGCAGCGTTGGGCAGAACAATCAGCCCCAGCATTTT. Using reference TRBV29-1 and TRBJ1-5 for the parts outside the CDR3, the full variable domain is SAVISQKPSRDICQRGTSLTIQCQVDSQVTMMFWYRQQPGQSLTLIATANQGSEATYESGFVIDKFPISRPNLTFSTLTVSNMSPEDSSIYLCSVGQNNQPQHFGDGTRLSIL.

The chain uses TRBV14 and TRBJ2-5; TRBD2 agrees at 10 bases. With 1 base clipped from V and 4 bases from J, the junction kept 6 bases outside the gene matches. This CDR3 region has 16 residues. Germline CDR1 is SGHDN and CDR2 is FVKESK. The CDR3 nucleotides read TGTGCCAGCAGCCAAGGAAGGGCTAGCGGGAGAGAGACCCAGTACTTC. Translated, it gives CASSQGRASGRETQYF.

The rearrangement joins TRBV15 to TRBJ2-3, with D perhaps matching TRBD1 or TRBD2 (5 bases each). From germline, CDR1 is LNHNV and CDR2 YYDKDF (reference sequence). V was cut by 1 base and J by 3 bases, with 11 bases left in between. The CDR3 contains 15 residues. The CDR3 region is CATSRAGDPTDTQYF. The CDR3 DNA is TGTGCCACCAGCAGAGCCGGGGACCCTACAGATACGCAGTATTTT.

The chain links TRBV27 to TRBJ2-6; TRBD1 is a possible D gene (5 bases). Germline V gives CDR1 MNHEY, CDR2 SMNVEV (reference sequence). Trimming left V 2 bases short and J 4 bases short, with 6 bases between. This CDR3 has 14 residues. The CDR3 DNA is TGTGCCAGCAGTTTAGGGGCCGGGGCCAACGTCCTGACTTTC. Amino acids: CASSLGAGANVLTF.

The chain combines TRBV2 with TRBJ1-1; possibly TRBD1 for D (6 bases). In germline, CDR1 is SNHLY, CDR2 FYNNEI. CDR3 length equals 12 residues. V was trimmed by 6 bases and J by 11 bases, leaving 16 bases between them. CDR3 in DNA: TGTGCCAGCAGACGCGACAAGGGGGGGGCTTTCTTT. Its protein is CASRRDKGGAFF.

In its sample, this clone was seen once. J is TRBJ2-7 and V is TRBV7-2; 7 nucleotides match TRBD2. CDR1 is SGHTA and CDR2 is FQGNSA in the germline V gene. There are 15 residues in the CDR3. With 0 bases clipped from V and 4 bases from J, the junction kept 6 bases outside the gene matches. The CDR3 DNA follows: TGTGCCAGCAGCTTAGCTTCGGGGGGAGGGTACGAGCAGTACTTC. Its translation: CASSLASGGGYEQYF.

The chain has TRBV7-3 and TRBJ1-5; perhaps TRBD1 as D (5 bases). Germline CDR1 SGHTA, CDR2 FQGTGA. The CDR3 is 14 residues long. Trimming cost V 6 bases and J 1 base, with 10 bases left between them. CDR3 nucleotides: TGTGCCAGCAGTAGGGGTAGCAGCAATCAGCCCCAGCATTTT. It is translated as CASSRGSSNQPQHF.

This CDR3 is CASSLTSFGNTIYF. CDR3 sequence (DNA): TGTGCCAGCAGTTTAACCAGCTTCGGGAACACCATATATTTT. The chain is built from TRBV28 and TRBJ1-3; D gene unclear. Trimming shortened V by 2 bases and J by 7 bases, and 12 bases separated the two germline ends. The CDR3 has 14 amino acids. Germline CDR1 and CDR2: MDHEN and SYDVKM.

The chain links TRBV6-5 to TRBJ1-1; a weak D match, TRBD1 (5 bases). Germline CDR1 MNHEY, CDR2 SVGAGI. V was clipped by 10 bases and J by 10 bases, with 28 bases between them. The CDR3 runs 15 residues. CDR3 loop: CATVPPGGGKLGAFF. As DNA, the CDR3 is TGTGCCACCGTTCCTCCGGGGGGGGGAAAGCTAGGAGCTTTCTTT.

The chain combines TRBV7-7 with TRBJ2-7; tentative D call: TRBD2 (5 bases). Germline assignment: CDR1 SSHAT and CDR2 FNYEAQ (reference sequence). There are 15 residues in the CDR3. The ends were cut back, 4 bases at V and 3 bases at J, with 16 bases in the middle. The CDR3 DNA reads TGTGCCAGCAGCTCGCCCCCCGACGGGATCTACGAGCAGTACTTC. It codes for CASSSPPDGIYEQYF.

The chain links TRBV14 to TRBJ2-3; possibly TRBD2 for D (6 bases). The CDR3 is 14 residues long. Looked up from germline, CDR1 is SGHDN and CDR2 is FVKESK. V gave up 2 bases and J gave up 4 bases, with 10 bases separating them. CDR3 DNA sequence: TGTGCCAGCAGCCAACTAACGGGGGCAGATACGCAGTATTTT. It encodes CASSQLTGADTQYF.

The V gene is TRBV18, the J gene TRBJ1-4; D may be TRBD1 (6 bases). V was trimmed by 4 bases and J by 4 bases, leaving 16 bases between them. The germline gives CDR1 KGHSH, CDR2 LQKENI. The CDR3 is 16 amino acids. CDR3 residues: CASSLAPGQDNEKLFF. The CDR3 nucleotides are TGTGCCAGCTCACTCGCCCCGGGACAAGATAATGAAAAACTGTTTTTT.

In this sample, this clone turned up once. This chain connects TRBV18 to TRBJ2-2; no definite D call. Per germline, CDR1 KGHSH and CDR2 LQKENI. The CDR3 spans 14 residues. The germline V and J ends were trimmed by 1 base and 6 bases, with 9 bases remaining between them. CDR3 coding DNA: TGTGCCAGCTCACCACGGGAATTGTCCGGGGAGCTGTTTTTT. It translates to CASSPRELSGELFF.